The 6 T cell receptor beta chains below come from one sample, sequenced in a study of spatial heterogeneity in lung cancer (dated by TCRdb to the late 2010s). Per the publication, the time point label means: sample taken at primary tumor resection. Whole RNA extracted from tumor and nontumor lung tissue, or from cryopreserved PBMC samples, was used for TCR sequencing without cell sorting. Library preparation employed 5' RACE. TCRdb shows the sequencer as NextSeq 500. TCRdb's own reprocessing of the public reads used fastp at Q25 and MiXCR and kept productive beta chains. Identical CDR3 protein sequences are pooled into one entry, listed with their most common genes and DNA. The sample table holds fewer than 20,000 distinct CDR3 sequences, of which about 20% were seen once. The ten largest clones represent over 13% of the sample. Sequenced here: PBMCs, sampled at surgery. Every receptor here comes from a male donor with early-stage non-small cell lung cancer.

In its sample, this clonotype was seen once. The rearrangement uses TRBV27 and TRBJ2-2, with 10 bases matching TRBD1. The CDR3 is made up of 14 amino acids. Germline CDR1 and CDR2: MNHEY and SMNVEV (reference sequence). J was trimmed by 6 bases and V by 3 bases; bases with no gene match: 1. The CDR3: CASSFGTGAGELFF. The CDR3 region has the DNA TGTGCCAGCAGTTTCGGGACAGGGGCCGGGGAGCTGTTTTTT.

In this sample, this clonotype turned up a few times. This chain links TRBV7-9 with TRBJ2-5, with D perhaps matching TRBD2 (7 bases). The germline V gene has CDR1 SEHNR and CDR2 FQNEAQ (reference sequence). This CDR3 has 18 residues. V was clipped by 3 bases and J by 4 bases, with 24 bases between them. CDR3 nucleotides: TGTGCCAGCAGCTTTCGTAGAGGGGGGGTCGTTGGCGGAGAGACCCAGTACTTC. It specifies CASSFRRGGVVGGETQYF.

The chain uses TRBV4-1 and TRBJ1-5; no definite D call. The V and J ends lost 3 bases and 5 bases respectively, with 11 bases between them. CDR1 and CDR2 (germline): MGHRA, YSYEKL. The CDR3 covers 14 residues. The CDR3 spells CASSHGWIDQPQHF. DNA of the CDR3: TGCGCCAGCAGCCACGGATGGATAGATCAGCCCCAGCATTTT.

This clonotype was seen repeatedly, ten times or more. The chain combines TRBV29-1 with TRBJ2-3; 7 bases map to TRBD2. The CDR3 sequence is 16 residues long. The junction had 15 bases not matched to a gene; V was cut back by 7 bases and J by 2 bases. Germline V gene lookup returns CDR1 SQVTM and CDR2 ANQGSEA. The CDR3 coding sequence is TGCAGCGCAAAACCTTTAGCGGGCTCTTTCACAGATACGCAGTATTTT. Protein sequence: CSAKPLAGSFTDTQYF.

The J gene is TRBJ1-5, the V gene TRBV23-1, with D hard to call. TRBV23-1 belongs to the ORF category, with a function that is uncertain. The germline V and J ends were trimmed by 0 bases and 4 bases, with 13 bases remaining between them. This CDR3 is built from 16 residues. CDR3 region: CASSQSSDLGNQPQHF. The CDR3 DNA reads TGCGCCAGCAGTCAATCGTCGGACCTAGGGAATCAGCCCCAGCATTTT.

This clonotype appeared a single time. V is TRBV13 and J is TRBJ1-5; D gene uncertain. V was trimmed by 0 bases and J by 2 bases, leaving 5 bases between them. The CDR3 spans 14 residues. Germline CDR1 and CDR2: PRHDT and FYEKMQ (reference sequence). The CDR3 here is CASSLGAGNQPQHF. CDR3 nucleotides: TGTGCCAGCAGCTTAGGCGCGGGCAATCAGCCCCAGCATTTT.